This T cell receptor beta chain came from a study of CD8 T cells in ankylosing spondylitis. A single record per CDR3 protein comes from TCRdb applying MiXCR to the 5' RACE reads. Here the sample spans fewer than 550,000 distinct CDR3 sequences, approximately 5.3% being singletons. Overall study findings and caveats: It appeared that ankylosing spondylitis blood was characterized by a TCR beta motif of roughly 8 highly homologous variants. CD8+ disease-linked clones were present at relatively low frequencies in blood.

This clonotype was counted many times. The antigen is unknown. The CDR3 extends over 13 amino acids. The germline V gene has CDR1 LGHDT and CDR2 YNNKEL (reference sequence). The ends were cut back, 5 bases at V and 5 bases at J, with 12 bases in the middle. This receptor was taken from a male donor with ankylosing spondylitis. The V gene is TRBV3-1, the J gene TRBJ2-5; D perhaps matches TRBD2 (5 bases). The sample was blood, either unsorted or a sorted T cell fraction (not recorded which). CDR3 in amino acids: CASSYWERETQYF. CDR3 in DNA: TGTGCCAGCAGCTACTGGGAGAGGGAGACCCAGTACTTC.